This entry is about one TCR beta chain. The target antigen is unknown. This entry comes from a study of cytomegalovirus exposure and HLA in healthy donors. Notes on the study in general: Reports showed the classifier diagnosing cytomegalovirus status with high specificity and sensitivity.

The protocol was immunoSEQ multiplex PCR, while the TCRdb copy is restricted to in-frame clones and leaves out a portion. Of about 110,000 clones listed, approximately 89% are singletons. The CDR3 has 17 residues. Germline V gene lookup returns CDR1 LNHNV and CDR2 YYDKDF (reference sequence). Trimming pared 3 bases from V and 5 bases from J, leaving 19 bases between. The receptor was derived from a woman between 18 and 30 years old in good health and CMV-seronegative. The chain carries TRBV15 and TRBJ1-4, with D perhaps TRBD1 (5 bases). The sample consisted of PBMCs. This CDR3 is CATSSVHLGARNEKLFF. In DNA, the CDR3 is TGTGCCACCAGCAGTGTTCATCTAGGGGCGCGGAATGAAAAACTGTTTTTT.